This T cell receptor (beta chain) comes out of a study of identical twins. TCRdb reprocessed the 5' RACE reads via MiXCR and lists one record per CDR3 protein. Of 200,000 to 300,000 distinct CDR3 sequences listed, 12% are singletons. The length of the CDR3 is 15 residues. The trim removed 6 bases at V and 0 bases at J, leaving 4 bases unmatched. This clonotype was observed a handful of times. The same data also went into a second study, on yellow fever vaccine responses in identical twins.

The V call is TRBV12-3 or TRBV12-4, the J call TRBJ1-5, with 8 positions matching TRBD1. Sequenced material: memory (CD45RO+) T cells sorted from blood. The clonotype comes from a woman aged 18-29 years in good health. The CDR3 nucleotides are TGTGCCAGCAGGGGACAGGTCGATAGCAATCAGCCCCAGCATTTT. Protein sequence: CASRGQVDSNQPQHF.